The 16 T cell receptor beta chains below were found in one sample sequenced in a study of tumor-infiltrating lymphocytes in primary liver carcinoma. For each extraction, RNA and DNA were obtained together from approximately 20-30 mg of unsorted bulk tissue. TCR beta cDNA was made from 500 ng total RNA with a constant-region primer. ARM-PCR, slightly modified, supplied the TCR beta libraries through three nested multiplex PCR rounds. The two initial PCR rounds, about 9 cycles each, used TRBV1-TRBV30 forward and C-beta reverse primers. Each CDR3 protein gets one entry after TCRdb re-called the multiplex PCR reads with MiXCR. The profile shows more than 55,000 distinct CDR3 sequences, 65% to 80% of them singletons. Sample: liver tumor tissue from sampling region 2. Stated subset: tumor region T2, inferior pole. These receptors were obtained from a man aged 35-49 years with primary liver carcinoma and hepatitis B virus infection.

In this sample, this clonotype turned up many times. The chain uses TRBV24-1 and TRBJ1-5; D call uncertain. The CDR3 is 11 residues long. V lost 7 bases and J lost 11, with 11 bases in between. CDR1 and CDR2 (germline): KGHDR, SFDVKD. DNA for the CDR3: TGTGCCACCAGACGGTCTCGGGCCCAGCATTTT. As protein: CATRRSRAQHF.

Comments on this clonotype: A much larger clone lies one base from this, so it may be a read error. This chain links TRBV7-9 with TRBJ2-3; 8 bases agree with TRBD2. This CDR3 is built from 15 residues. The germline V gene has CDR1 SEHNR and CDR2 FQNEAQ (reference sequence). The junction had 5 bases not matched to a gene; V was cut back by 5 bases and J by 1 base. The DNA of the CDR3 is TGTGCCAGCAGCCTGCCGGGACTAGGCACAGATACGCAGTATTTT. It translates to CASSLPGLGTDTQYF.

Only a few counts were recorded for this clonotype. One end of the junction fails to match germline, which may point to a read error. The chain has TRBV6-6 and TRBJ1-1; D unclear. CDR3 size: 14 residues. CDR1 MNHNY and CDR2 SVGAGI come from the germline V gene (reference sequence). CDR3 sequence: CASRFHRQRTEASF. In nucleotides, the CDR3 is TGTGCCAGCAGGTTTCATCGGCAAAGGACTGAAGCTTCCTTT.

In its sample, this clonotype was seen a few times. The chain recombines TRBV7-9 with TRBJ1-5; TRBD1 might be the D (5 bases). V was cut by 9 bases and J by 5 bases, with 17 bases left in between. The CDR3 has 14 residues. Germline CDR1 reads SEHNR; CDR2 reads FQNEAQ (reference sequence). CDR3 residues: CASQGRGNYQPQHF. CDR3 bases: TGTGCCAGTCAGGGCAGAGGGAACTATCAGCCCCAGCATTTT.

Details on this clonotype: The CDR3 ends on some other residue instead of the conserved phenylalanine or tryptophan, so this is likely a read error. The chain employs TRBV11-1 and TRBJ2-2, with a possible D match to TRBD2 (6 bases). This CDR3 region has 13 residues. CDR1 and CDR2 (germline): SGHAT, FQDESV (reference sequence). This CDR3 is CTSSLVRFGELFC. CDR3 in DNA: TGTACTAGCAGCTTAGTACGTTTCGGGGAGCTGTTTTGT.

The chain has TRBV20-1 and TRBJ1-1; TRBD1 might be the D (5 bases). The length of the CDR3 is 14 residues. V was cut by 3 bases and J by 0 bases, with 11 bases left in between. CDR1 and CDR2 (germline): DFQATT, SNEGSKA (reference sequence). CDR3 sequence: CSASRVLVNTEAFF. CDR3 DNA sequence: TGCAGTGCTAGCAGGGTGCTCGTGAACACTGAAGCTTTCTTT.

As concerns this clonotype: One end of the junction is discordant with germline, which a read error may explain. The genes are TRBV12-3 or TRBV12-4 and TRBJ2-4, with D perhaps matching TRBD2 (5 bases). The CDR3 loop spans 14 amino acids. CDR3 sequence reads: CASKRVGEGNIQYF. The CDR3 coding sequence is TGTGCCAGCAAGAGAGTGGGAGAGGGAAACATCCAGTACTTC.

The rearrangement uses TRBV2 and TRBJ1-5; TRBD1 matches at 8 bases. V was clipped by 5 bases and J by 7 bases; unmatched bases: 10. Germline loops: CDR1 SNHLY, CDR2 FYNNEI. This CDR3 is built from 15 residues. CDR3 bases: TGTGCCAGCAGTTTCGGACAGGGACCCCTACAGCCCCAGCATTTT. Translating gives CASSFGQGPLQPQHF. Complete variable domain (other parts from reference TRBV2 and TRBJ1-5): EPEVTQTPSHQVTQMGQEVILRCVPISNHLYFYWYRQILGQKVEFLVSFYNNEISEKSEIFDDQFSVERPDGSNFTLKIRSTKLEDSAMYFCASSFGQGPLQPQHFGDGTRLSIL.

For this clonotype: At one end, the junction sequence differs from germline, possibly due to a read error. The chain links TRBV4-3 to TRBJ1-4; 8 bases match TRBD1. Germline CDR1 and CDR2: LGHNA and YSLEER. This CDR3 is 17 amino acids long. CDR3 loop: CASSRSPGRDRNENLFF. The DNA for the CDR3 is TGCGCAAGCAGCCGGTCGCCGGGAAGGGACAGGAATGAAAATCTGTTTTTT.

As regards this clonotype: A junction boundary mismatches the germline segment, possibly from a read error. The V and J genes are TRBV6-5 and TRBJ1-1; D not certain. This CDR3 is built from 14 residues. From germline, CDR1 is MNHEY and CDR2 SVGAGI. The CDR3 DNA is TGTGCCAGCAGTTACGGGGAGACGTCGACTGAAACTTTCTTT. This sequence encodes CASSYGETSTETFF.

With regard to this clonotype: The junction departs from the called germline gene at one end, perhaps through a read error. The CDR3 sequence: CASSKNPEGSPGELFF. The DNA of the CDR3 is TGCGCCAGCAGCAAAAACCCAGAAGGAAGCCCAGGGGAGCTGTTCTTT. The chain has TRBV4-3 and TRBJ2-2, with D possibly TRBD1 on 6 matching bases. This CDR3 region has 16 residues. CDR1 is LGHNA, CDR2 YSLEER, per germline.

The CDR3 DNA reads as TGTGCCAGCGGCTCACCGGGGACTAACGGAGGGTACCAAGAGACCCAGTACTTC. Encoded protein: CASGSPGTNGGYQETQYF. The V call is TRBV7-9, the J call TRBJ2-5; the match to TRBD2 covers 7 bases. This CDR3 is 18 amino acids long. The trim removed 8 bases at V and 0 bases at J, leaving 18 bases unmatched. From germline, CDR1 is SEHNR and CDR2 FQNEAQ (reference sequence).

A remark on this clonotype: Without the conserved terminal phenylalanine or tryptophan, this CDR3 likely stems from a read error. The chain joins TRBV10-3 to TRBJ2-7; a possible D gene is TRBD1 (7 bases). This CDR3 region has 14 residues. With 4 bases removed from V and 6 bases from J, the gap between germline ends came to 16 bases. Germline V lookup: CDR1 ENHRY, CDR2 SYGVKD. This CDR3 reads CAISAGDSRSEQYH. As DNA, the CDR3 is TGTGCCATCAGTGCGGGGGACAGTCGGTCCGAGCAGTACCAC.

As concerns this clonotype: Germline is not matched at one junction end, which may reflect a read error. The V call is TRBV11-2, the J call TRBJ1-1, with 7 bases lining up with TRBD1. Per the germline V gene, CDR1 is SGHAT and CDR2 is FQNNGV. The CDR3 runs 16 residues. The CDR3 DNA reads as TGTGCTAGCAGCCCATTCAGGGGGTTGGTGATCACTGAAGCTTTCTTT. This codes for CASSPFRGLVITEAFF.

Only a few counts were recorded for this clonotype. The junction shows a germline mismatch at one end, possibly a read error. The rearrangement uses TRBV6-2 or TRBV6-3 and TRBJ1-4; D may be TRBD1 (5 bases). The germline V gene encodes CDR1 MNHEY and CDR2 SVGEGT. The CDR3 extends over 14 amino acids. DNA for the CDR3: TGTGCCAGCAGATCCGGGACCGAGGCTGAAAAACTGTTATTT. It yields the protein CASRSGTEAEKLLF.

Worth noting for this clonotype: This may be a read error: a much more frequent sequence differs by one nucleotide. This rearrangement joins TRBV28 to TRBJ2-7; 8 nucleotides align to TRBD2. V gave up 6 bases and J gave up 6 bases; unmatched junction bases: 13. Germline V lookup: CDR1 MDHEN, CDR2 SYDVKM. The CDR3 has 15 residues. This CDR3 reads CASRFSGTSFGEQYF. The DNA of the CDR3 is TGTGCCAGCAGATTTAGCGGGACTTCCTTCGGCGAGCAGTACTTC.